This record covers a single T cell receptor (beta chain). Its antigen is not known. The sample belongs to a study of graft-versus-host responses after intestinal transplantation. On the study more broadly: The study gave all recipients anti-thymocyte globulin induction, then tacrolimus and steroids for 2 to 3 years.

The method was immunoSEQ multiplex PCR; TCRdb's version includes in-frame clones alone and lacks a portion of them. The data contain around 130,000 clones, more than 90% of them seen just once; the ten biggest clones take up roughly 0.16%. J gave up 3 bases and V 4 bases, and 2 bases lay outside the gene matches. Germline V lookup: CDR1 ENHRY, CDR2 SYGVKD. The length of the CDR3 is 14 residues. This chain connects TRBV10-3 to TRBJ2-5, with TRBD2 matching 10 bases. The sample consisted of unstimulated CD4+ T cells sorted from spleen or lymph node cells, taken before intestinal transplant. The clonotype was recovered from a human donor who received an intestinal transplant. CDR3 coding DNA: TGTGCCATCAGTGCCACTAGCGGGGAAGAGACCCAGTACTTC. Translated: CAISATSGEETQYF.